Sequencing of this TCR beta chain was carried out in a study of T cell changes during pregnancy in multiple sclerosis. The CDR3 extends over 13 amino acids. V lost 4 bases and J lost 3, with 9 bases in between. Germline-derived CDR1 and CDR2 are MDHEN and SYDVKM. Sequencing was performed with immunoSEQ multiplex PCR; in TCRdb, only in-frame clones are kept and a portion is missing. The sample contains around 57,000 clones, approximately 91% of which appear only once. The receptor's source is a female donor with multiple sclerosis, enrolled in a pregnancy study. This chain joins TRBV28 and TRBJ1-2; the D gene is possibly TRBD1 (5 bases). The material sequenced was peripheral blood, taken in the second trimester of pregnancy. The CDR3 DNA sequence: TGTGCCAGCAGTTGGGGCGGACACTATGGCTACACCTTC. Amino acid sequence: CASSWGGHYGYTF.